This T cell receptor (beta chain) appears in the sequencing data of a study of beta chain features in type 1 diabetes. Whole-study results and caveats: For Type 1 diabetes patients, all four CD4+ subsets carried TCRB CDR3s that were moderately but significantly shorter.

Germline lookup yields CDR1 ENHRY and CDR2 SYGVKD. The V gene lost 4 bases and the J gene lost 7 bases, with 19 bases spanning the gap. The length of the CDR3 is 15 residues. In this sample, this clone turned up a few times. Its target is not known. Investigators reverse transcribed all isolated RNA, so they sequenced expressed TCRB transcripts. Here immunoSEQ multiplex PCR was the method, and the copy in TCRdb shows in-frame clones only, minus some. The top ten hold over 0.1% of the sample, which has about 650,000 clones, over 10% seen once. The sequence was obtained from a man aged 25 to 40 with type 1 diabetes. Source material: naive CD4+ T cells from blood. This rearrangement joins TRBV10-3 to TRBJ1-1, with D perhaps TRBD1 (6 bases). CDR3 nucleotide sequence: TGTGCCATCAGTGCACAATCAGGGGACCAAAGTGAAGCTTTCTTT. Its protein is CAISAQSGDQSEAFF.